This T cell receptor (beta chain) was sequenced in a study of cytomegalovirus exposure and HLA in healthy donors. At the level of the study: Earlier, 90 million to 140 million unique TCR beta sequences were recovered from around 190 million T cells by an analysis. Study-level points and caveats: It was confirmed in vitro that three of the CMV-associated chains were specific for CMV antigens. Immune exposure data for these donors was limited to CMV serostatus.

The PCR ran on 60 Vbeta and 13 Jbeta primers. Here immunoSEQ multiplex PCR was the method, and the copy in TCRdb shows in-frame clones only, minus some. The sample has 90,000 or so clones; around 70% are singletons. Concerning this clone itself: Its antigen is not identified.

The material sequenced was PBMCs. This sequence originates from a woman aged 45-60 years in good health and CMV-seropositive.

The CDR3 protein is CASALGHYNEQFF. The DNA of the CDR3 is TGTGCCAGCGCCCTGGGGCACTACAATGAGCAGTTCTTC. V gene TRBV11-3 combines with J gene TRBJ2-1, with D possibly matching TRBD1 (5 bases). Trimming shortened V by 8 bases and J by 3 bases, and 11 bases separated the two germline ends. The CDR3 has 13 amino acids. CDR1 and CDR2 (germline): SGHNT, YENEEA.